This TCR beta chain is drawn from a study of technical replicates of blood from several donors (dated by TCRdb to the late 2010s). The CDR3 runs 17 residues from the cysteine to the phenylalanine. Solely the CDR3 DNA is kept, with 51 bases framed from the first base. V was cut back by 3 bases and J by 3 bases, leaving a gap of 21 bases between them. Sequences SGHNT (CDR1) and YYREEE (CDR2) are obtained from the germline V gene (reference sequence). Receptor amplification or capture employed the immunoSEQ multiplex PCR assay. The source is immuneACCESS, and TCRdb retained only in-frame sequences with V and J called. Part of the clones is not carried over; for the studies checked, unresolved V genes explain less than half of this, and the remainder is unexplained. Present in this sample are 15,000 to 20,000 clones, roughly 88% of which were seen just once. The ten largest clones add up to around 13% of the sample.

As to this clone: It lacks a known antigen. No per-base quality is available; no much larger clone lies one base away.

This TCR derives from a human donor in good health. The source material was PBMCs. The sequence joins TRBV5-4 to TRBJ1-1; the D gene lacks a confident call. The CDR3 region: CASSSNNPGSTHTEAFF. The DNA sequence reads TGTGCCAGCAGCTCCAACAACCCAGGATCTACCCACACTGAAGCTTTCTTT.